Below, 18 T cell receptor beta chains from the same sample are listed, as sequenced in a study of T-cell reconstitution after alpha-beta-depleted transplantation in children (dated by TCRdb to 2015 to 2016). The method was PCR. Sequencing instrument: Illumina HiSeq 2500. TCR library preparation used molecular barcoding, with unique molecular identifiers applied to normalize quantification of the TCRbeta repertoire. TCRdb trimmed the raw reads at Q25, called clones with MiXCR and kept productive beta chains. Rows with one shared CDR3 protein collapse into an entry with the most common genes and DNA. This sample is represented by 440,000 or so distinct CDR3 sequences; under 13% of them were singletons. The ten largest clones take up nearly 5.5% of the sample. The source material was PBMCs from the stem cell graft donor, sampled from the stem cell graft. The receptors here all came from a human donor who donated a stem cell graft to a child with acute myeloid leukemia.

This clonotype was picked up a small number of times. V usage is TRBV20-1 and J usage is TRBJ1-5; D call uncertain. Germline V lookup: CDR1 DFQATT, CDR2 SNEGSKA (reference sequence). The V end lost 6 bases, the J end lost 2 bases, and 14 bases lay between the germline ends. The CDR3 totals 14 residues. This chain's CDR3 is CSARGPLGNQPQHF. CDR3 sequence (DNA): TGCAGTGCCCGGGGTCCATTGGGCAATCAGCCCCAGCATTTT.

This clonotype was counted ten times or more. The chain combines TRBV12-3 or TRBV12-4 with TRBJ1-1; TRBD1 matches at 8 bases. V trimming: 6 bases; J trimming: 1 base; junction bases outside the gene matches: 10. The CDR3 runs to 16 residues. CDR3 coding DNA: TGTGCCAGCAGCGCGGACAGGGTATCGTGGAACACTGAAGCTTTCTTT. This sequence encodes CASSADRVSWNTEAFF.

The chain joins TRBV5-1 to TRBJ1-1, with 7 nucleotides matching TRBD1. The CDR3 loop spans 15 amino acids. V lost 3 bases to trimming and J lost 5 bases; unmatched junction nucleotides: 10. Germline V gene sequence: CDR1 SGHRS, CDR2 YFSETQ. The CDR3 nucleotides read TGCGCCAGCAGCTCAACAGGGGAACTGGGGACTGAAGCTTTCTTT. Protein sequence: CASSSTGELGTEAFF.

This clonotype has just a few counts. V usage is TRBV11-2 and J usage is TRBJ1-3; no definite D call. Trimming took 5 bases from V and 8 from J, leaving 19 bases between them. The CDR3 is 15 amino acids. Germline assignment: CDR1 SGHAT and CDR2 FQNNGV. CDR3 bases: TGTGCCAGCAGCCGAATCGATCCGCACTCGGACACCATATATTTT. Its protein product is CASSRIDPHSDTIYF.

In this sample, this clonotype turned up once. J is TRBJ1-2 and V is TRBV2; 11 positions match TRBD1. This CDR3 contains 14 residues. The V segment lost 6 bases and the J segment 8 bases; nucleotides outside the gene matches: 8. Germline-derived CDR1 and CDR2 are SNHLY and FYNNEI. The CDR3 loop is CASRRGTGGKGYTF. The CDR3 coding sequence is TGTGCCAGCAGACGAGGGACAGGGGGGAAAGGCTACACCTTC.

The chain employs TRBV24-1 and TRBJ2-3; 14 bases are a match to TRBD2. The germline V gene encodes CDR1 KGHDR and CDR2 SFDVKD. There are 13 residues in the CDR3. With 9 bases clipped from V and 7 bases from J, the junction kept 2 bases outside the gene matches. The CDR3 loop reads CATGTSGSHTQYF. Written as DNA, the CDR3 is TGTGCCACCGGGACTAGCGGGAGTCATACGCAGTATTTT.

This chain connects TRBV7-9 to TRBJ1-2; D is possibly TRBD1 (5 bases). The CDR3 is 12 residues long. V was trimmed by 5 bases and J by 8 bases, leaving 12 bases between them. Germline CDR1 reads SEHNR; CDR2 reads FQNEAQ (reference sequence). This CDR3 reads CASSIDSLGYTF. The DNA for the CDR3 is TGTGCCAGCAGCATCGACAGTCTCGGCTACACCTTC.

The CDR3 region has the DNA TGTGCCAGCAGCTTTTCGGGGACTAGCGTCCTCGAGCAGTACTTC. Amino acids: CASSFSGTSVLEQYF. This chain uses TRBV7-2 with TRBJ2-7, with 10 positions matching TRBD2. The trim removed 3 bases at V and 6 bases at J, leaving 8 bases unmatched. The germline CDR1 and CDR2 sequences are SGHTA and FQGNSA. This CDR3 has 15 residues.

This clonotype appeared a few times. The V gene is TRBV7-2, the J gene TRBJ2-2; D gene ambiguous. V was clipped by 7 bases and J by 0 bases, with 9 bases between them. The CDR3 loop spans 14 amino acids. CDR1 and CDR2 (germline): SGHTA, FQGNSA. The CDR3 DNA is TGTGCCAGCACGCCGGGCCCGAACACCGGGGAGCTGTTTTTT. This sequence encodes CASTPGPNTGELFF.

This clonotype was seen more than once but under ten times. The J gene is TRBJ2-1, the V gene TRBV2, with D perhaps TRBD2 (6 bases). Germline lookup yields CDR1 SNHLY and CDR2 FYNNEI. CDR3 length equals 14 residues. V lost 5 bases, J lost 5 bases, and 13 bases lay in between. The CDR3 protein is CASSPRAGNNEQFF. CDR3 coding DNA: TGTGCCAGCAGTCCTCGGGCGGGGAACAATGAGCAGTTCTTC.

The CDR3: CASSFGLAANNEQFF. DNA of the CDR3: TGCGCCAGCAGCTTTGGCCTAGCGGCCAACAATGAGCAGTTCTTC. The gene calls are TRBV5-1 and TRBJ2-1, with 7 bases that match TRBD2. With V trimmed by 2 bases and J by 5 bases, 7 bases remained unmatched. The germline CDR1 and CDR2 sequences are SGHRS and YFSETQ. This CDR3 has 15 residues.

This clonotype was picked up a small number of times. The CDR3, as DNA: TGTGCCAGTAGTATAGGTGGGCAGAACACTGAAGCTTTCTTT. It translates to CASSIGGQNTEAFF. The chain is built from TRBV19 and TRBJ1-1; D call uncertain. The germline gives CDR1 LNHDA, CDR2 SQIVND (reference sequence). Between the trimmed V and J ends, which lost 1 base and 1 base, there was a span of 7 bases. The CDR3 consists of 14 residues.

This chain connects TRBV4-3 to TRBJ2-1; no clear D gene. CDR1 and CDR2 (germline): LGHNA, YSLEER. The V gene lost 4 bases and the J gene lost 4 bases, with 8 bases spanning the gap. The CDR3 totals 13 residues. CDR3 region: CASSPYSYNEQFF. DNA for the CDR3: TGCGCCAGCAGCCCTTATAGTTACAATGAGCAGTTCTTC.

Written as DNA, the CDR3 is TGTGCCAGCAGTGAAATCGGGGGGGCTGAAGCTTTCTTT. It specifies CASSEIGGAEAFF. The rearrangement links TRBV6-1 to TRBJ1-1; D possibly corresponds to TRBD1 (5 bases). The V end was cut by 2 bases, the J end by 6 bases, with 10 bases between. Germline lookup yields CDR1 MNHNS and CDR2 SASEGT. The CDR3 is made up of 13 amino acids.

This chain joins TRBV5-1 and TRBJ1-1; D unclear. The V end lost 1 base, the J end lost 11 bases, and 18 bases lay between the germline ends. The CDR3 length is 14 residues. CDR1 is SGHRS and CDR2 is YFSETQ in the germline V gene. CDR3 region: CASSLNRPDENAFF. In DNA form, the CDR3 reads TGCGCCAGCAGCTTGAACCGCCCAGACGAGAACGCTTTCTTT. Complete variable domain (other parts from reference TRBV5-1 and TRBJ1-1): KAGVTQTPRYLIKTRGQQVTLSCSPISGHRSVSWYQQTPGQGLQFLFEYFSETQRNKGNFPGRFSGRQFSNSRSEMNVSTLELGDSALYLCASSLNRPDENAFFGQGTRLTVV.

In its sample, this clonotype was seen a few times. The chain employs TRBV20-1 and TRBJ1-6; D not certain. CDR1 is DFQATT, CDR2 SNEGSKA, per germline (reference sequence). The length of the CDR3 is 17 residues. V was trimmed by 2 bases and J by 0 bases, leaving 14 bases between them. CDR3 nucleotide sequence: TGCAGTGCTAGACGTGTGGACTTGAGCTCCTATAATTCACCCCTCCACTTT. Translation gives CSARRVDLSSYNSPLHF.

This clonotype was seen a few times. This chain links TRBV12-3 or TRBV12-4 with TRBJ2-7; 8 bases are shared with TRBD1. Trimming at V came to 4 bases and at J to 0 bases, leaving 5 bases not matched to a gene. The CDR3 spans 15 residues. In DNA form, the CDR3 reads TGTGCCAGCAGTTCGGGACAGGACCCCTCCTACGAGCAGTACTTC. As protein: CASSSGQDPSYEQYF.

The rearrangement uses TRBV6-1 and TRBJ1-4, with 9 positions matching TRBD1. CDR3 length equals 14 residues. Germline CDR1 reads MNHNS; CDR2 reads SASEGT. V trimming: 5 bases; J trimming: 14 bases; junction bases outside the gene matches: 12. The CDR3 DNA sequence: TGTGCCAGCAGTACGGACAGGGGCAAATTCCCTCTGTTTTTT. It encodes CASSTDRGKFPLFF.